This T cell receptor (beta chain) was sequenced for a study of blood T cell repertoires in COVID-19. Across the whole study: Specimens from acute and convalescent COVID-19 originated in the United States, Italy and Spain. From T cells, B-cell-depleted T cells, or PBMCs came the material, which was cDNA or gDNA.

As handled by the study authors: Amplification from reference gene primers served as the basis for estimated nucleated cell counts. Assay: immunoSEQ multiplex PCR; the TCRdb copy retains only in-frame clones and omits some. The D gene and trimming were derived from the DNA, and the V and J assignments and clone size from that table. In the table there are 35,000 to 50,000 clones, around 90% of which are singletons. This CDR3 region has 12 residues. V lost 8 bases and J 5 bases, leaving 12 bases between the germline ends. Germline V CDR1 and CDR2: ENHRY, SYGVKD. What was sequenced was peripheral blood. This clonotype was sampled from a man between 45 and 60 years old with active COVID-19. The chain employs TRBV10-3 and TRBJ1-1, with D possibly matching TRBD1 (6 bases). The CDR3 loop reads CAIQEGVTEAFF. CDR3 coding DNA: TGTGCCATCCAAGAGGGGGTTACTGAAGCTTTCTTT.